This TCR beta chain was captured in a study of blood T cells in healthy people across ages. Study-level points and caveats: More naive CD4+ cells and higher diversity were found in long-lived than in aged donors.

With a J-beta primer mix and a sample-barcoded 5' primer, a second PCR ran roughly 6 to 12 cycles. From the 5' RACE reads, TCRdb called clonotypes with MiXCR, one entry per CDR3 protein. The sample contains around 2 million distinct CDR3 sequences, more than 35% of which appear only once. Germline CDR1 reads SGHTA; CDR2 reads FQGNSA. V was cut by 5 bases and J by 8 bases, with 16 bases left in between. There are 14 residues in the CDR3. Points on this clonotype: The antigen is undetermined.

Sequenced material: blood. The chain has TRBV7-2 and TRBJ2-1; D ambiguous. The TCR sequence derives from a human donor in good health. CDR3 sequence reads: CASSPSSSRDEQFF. DNA for the CDR3: TGTGCCAGCAGCCCCAGTAGCTCCCGGGATGAGCAGTTCTTC.